This T cell receptor beta chain was retrieved from a study of blood T cells in healthy people across ages. Study-level results: While age rose, TCR beta diversity per million T cells dropped in a roughly linear way.

Samples each had at least 6 micrograms of total RNA extracted. A few counts support this clonotype. Its matching antigen is unknown. The V gene lost 5 bases and the J gene lost 0 bases, with 8 bases spanning the gap. The CDR3 covers 14 residues. Through a sample-barcoded 5' primer and a J-beta primer mix, a second PCR was run for roughly 7 to 12 cycles. TCRdb used MiXCR to reprocess the 5' RACE reads, holding one entry per CDR3 protein. The data show roughly 1,000,000 distinct CDR3 sequences, around 25% seen once. The same sample was also studied in work on T cells of mothers and their children. Per that paper: The donor cohort consisted of three healthy Caucasian mothers and their six children. Related pairs of mothers and children showed slightly higher, non-significant overlap versus unrelated pairs.

The chain recombines TRBV12-3 or TRBV12-4 with TRBJ2-4; D remains unclear. What was sequenced was blood. The sequence was obtained from a girl aged 2 to 9 in good health. CDR3 residues: CASSPTGAKNIQYF. The CDR3 bases are TGTGCCAGCAGTCCCACGGGAGCCAAAAACATTCAGTACTTC.